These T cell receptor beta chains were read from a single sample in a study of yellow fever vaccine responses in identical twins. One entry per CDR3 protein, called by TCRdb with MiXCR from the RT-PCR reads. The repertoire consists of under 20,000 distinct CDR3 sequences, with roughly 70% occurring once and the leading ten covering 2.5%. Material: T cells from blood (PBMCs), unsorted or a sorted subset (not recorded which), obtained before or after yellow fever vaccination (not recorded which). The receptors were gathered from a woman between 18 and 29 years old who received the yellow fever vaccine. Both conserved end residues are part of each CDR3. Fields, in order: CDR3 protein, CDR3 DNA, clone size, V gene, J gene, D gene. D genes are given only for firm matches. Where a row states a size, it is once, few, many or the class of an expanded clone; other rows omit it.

CDR3 protein: CASSPDRGVRLNTQYF; CDR3 DNA: TGTGCCAGCAGCCCCGACAGGGGTGTTCGGTTAAATACGCAGTATTTT; clone size: -; V gene: TRBV11-3; J gene: TRBJ2-3; D gene: TRBD1
CDR3 protein: CASSLRQGVPYEQYF; CDR3 DNA: TGTGCCAGCAGTCTACGACAGGGCGTACCCTACGAGCAGTACTTC; clone size: -; V gene: TRBV12-3/TRBV12-4; J gene: TRBJ2-7; D gene: TRBD1
CDR3 protein: CASSQPGTGGTVELFF; CDR3 DNA: TGCGCCAGCAGCCAACCCGGGACAGGGGGAACGGTGGAGCTGTTTTTT; clone size: -; V gene: TRBV4-3; J gene: TRBJ2-2; D gene: TRBD1
CDR3 protein: CASSQSTNIQYF; CDR3 DNA: TGCGCCAGCAGCCAATCAACAAACATTCAGTACTTC; clone size: -; V gene: TRBV5-1; J gene: TRBJ2-4; D gene: -
CDR3 protein: CASSYPLNISEAGANVLTF; CDR3 DNA: TGTGCCAGCAGCTACCCTCTAAACATTAGTGAGGCTGGGGCCAACGTCCTGACTTTC; clone size: -; V gene: TRBV7-6; J gene: TRBJ2-6; D gene: -
CDR3 protein: CATSADSPYNEQFF; CDR3 DNA: TGTGCCACCAGTGCAGACAGCCCCTACAATGAGCAGTTCTTC; clone size: -; V gene: TRBV24-1; J gene: TRBJ2-1; D gene: -
CDR3 protein: CASSAGTDQETQYF; CDR3 DNA: TGCGCCAGCAGCGCCGGGACAGACCAAGAGACCCAGTACTTC; clone size: -; V gene: TRBV5-1; J gene: TRBJ2-5; D gene: TRBD1
CDR3 protein: CASSIGRGNTGELFF; CDR3 DNA: TGTGCCAGTAGTATTGGAAGGGGAAACACCGGGGAGCTGTTTTTT; clone size: -; V gene: TRBV19; J gene: TRBJ2-2; D gene: -
CDR3 protein: CASSEETATNEKLFF; CDR3 DNA: TGTGCCAGCAGTGAAGAGACAGCAACTAATGAAAAACTGTTTTTT; clone size: -; V gene: TRBV2; J gene: TRBJ1-4; D gene: -
CDR3 protein: CASSVRDRVLHNEQFF; CDR3 DNA: TGTGCCAGCAGCGTCCGAGACAGGGTCCTACACAATGAGCAGTTCTTC; clone size: -; V gene: TRBV7-9; J gene: TRBJ2-1; D gene: TRBD1
CDR3 protein: CASRPRTSSVETQYF; CDR3 DNA: TGTGCCAGCAGACCCAGGACTAGTAGCGTAGAGACCCAGTACTTC; clone size: few; V gene: TRBV6-1; J gene: TRBJ2-5; D gene: TRBD2
CDR3 protein: CSARGLNNEQFF; CDR3 DNA: TGCAGTGCTAGAGGACTAAACAATGAGCAGTTCTTC; clone size: -; V gene: TRBV20-1; J gene: TRBJ2-1; D gene: -
CDR3 protein: CASSLTPSYEQYF; CDR3 DNA: TGTGCCAGCAGCCTGACACCCTCCTACGAGCAGTACTTC; clone size: -; V gene: TRBV11-3; J gene: TRBJ2-7; D gene: -
CDR3 protein: CASSISTASYNEQFF; CDR3 DNA: TGTGCCAGTAGTATTTCGACAGCTTCCTACAATGAGCAGTTCTTC; clone size: -; V gene: TRBV19; J gene: TRBJ2-1; D gene: -
CDR3 protein: CASSLPKRDEQFF; CDR3 DNA: TGTGCCAGCAGCTTACCTAAGAGGGATGAGCAGTTCTTC; clone size: -; V gene: TRBV7-6; J gene: TRBJ2-1; D gene: -
CDR3 protein: CSVVPGRGVDNEQFF; CDR3 DNA: TGCAGCGTTGTTCCGGGCAGGGGTGTCGACAATGAGCAGTTCTTC; clone size: -; V gene: TRBV29-1; J gene: TRBJ2-1; D gene: -
CDR3 protein: CASSEGAGLQFF; CDR3 DNA: TGTGCCAGCAGTGAAGGGGCGGGGCTCCAGTTCTTC; clone size: -; V gene: TRBV2; J gene: TRBJ2-1; D gene: -
CDR3 protein: CASNKLVDTGELFF; CDR3 DNA: TGTGCCAGCAATAAACTAGTTGACACCGGGGAGCTGTTTTTT; clone size: -; V gene: TRBV2; J gene: TRBJ2-2; D gene: -
CDR3 protein: CASSPDGDYNEQFF; CDR3 DNA: TGTGCCAGCTCACCTGACGGGGATTACAATGAGCAGTTCTTC; clone size: -; V gene: TRBV18; J gene: TRBJ2-1; D gene: -
CDR3 protein: CASSVSPSTDTQYF; CDR3 DNA: TGTGCCAGCAGTGTAAGCCCGAGCACAGATACGCAGTATTTT; clone size: -; V gene: TRBV2; J gene: TRBJ2-3; D gene: -